Presented here are 5 T cell receptor beta chains from one specimen sequenced in a study of control samples from healthy donors and cancer patients. Sequencing was performed with immunoSEQ multiplex PCR; in TCRdb, only in-frame clones are kept and a portion is missing. This table holds about 410,000 clones, around 90% found once. The sequencing sample was made of PBMCs. Every receptor here comes from a man aged 35-49 years with head and neck cancer.

The chain recombines TRBV9 with TRBJ1-6; 7 nucleotides line up with TRBD1. The ends lost 3 bases at V and 7 bases at J; junction bases unmatched: 4. Germline V gene data show CDR1 as SGDLS and CDR2 as YYNGEE. This CDR3 contains 14 residues. The CDR3 is CASSGRDSNSPLHF. CDR3 nucleotides: TGTGCCAGCAGCGGCCGGGACAGCAATTCACCCCTCCACTTT.

This chain uses TRBV9 with TRBJ2-1; 12 positions agree with TRBD2. Germline CDR1 reads SGDLS; CDR2 reads YYNGEE. V lost 1 base to trimming and J lost 7 bases; unmatched junction nucleotides: 9. This CDR3 contains 17 residues. Here the CDR3 DNA reads TGTGCCAGCAGCGTACTAGCGGGAGGGTCGAGGGGAAATGAGCAGTTCTTC. Its protein is CASSVLAGGSRGNEQFF. Full variable domain (missing parts from reference TRBV9 and TRBJ2-1): DSGVTQTPKHLITATGQRVTLRCSPRSGDLSVYWYQQSLDQGLQFLIQYYNGEERAKGNILERFSAQQFPDLHSELNLSSLELGDSALYFCASSVLAGGSRGNEQFFGPGTRLTVL.

The chain uses TRBV5-4 and TRBJ2-7; D might be TRBD1 (5 bases). This CDR3 region has 13 residues. CDR1 and CDR2 (germline): SGHNT, YYREEE (reference sequence). The V and J ends lost 9 bases and 0 bases respectively, with 13 bases between them. CDR3 protein: CAIADTNSYEQYF. CDR3 in DNA: TGTGCCATCGCGGACACTAACTCCTACGAGCAGTACTTC.

The rearrangement links TRBV9 to TRBJ2-2, with 11 nucleotides matching TRBD1. This CDR3 region has 16 residues. The V gene end was trimmed by 2 bases and the J gene end by 9 bases; junction bases not matched to a gene: 9. Germline CDR1 is SGDLS and CDR2 is YYNGEE. CDR3 protein: CASSVDGTGGSRELFF. As DNA, the CDR3 is TGTGCCAGCAGCGTCGACGGGACAGGGGGTTCTCGGGAGCTGTTTTTT. The full variable domain, with the rest looked up from reference TRBV9 and TRBJ2-2, is DSGVTQTPKHLITATGQRVTLRCSPRSGDLSVYWYQQSLDQGLQFLIQYYNGEERAKGNILERFSAQQFPDLHSELNLSSLELGDSALYFCASSVDGTGGSRELFFGEGSRLTVL.

Concerning this clone itself: This sample includes further DNA sequences coding for the same CDR3. J is TRBJ1-1 and V is TRBV7-2; possibly TRBD1 for D (6 bases). V was trimmed by 5 bases and J by 1 base, leaving 8 bases between them. The CDR3 sequence is 13 residues long. The germline CDR1 and CDR2 sequences are SGHTA and FQGNSA. In DNA, the CDR3 is TGTGCCAGCAGCCTGGACAGGAACACTGAAGCTTTCTTT. It encodes CASSLDRNTEAFF.